The 27 T cell receptor beta chains given below trace back to one sample, sequenced in a study of T cells expressing NK-cell markers. Reprocessing the 5' RACE reads, TCRdb reports a single entry for every CDR3 protein and omits DNA. The ten most abundant clones cover 20% of a sample with about 150,000 distinct CDR3 sequences. The material sequenced was blood T cells: a sorted CD56 or NKG2C T cell subset, CD4+ or CD8+ T cells, or bulk PBMC T cells (not recorded which). These receptors were taken from a man aged 18-69 years in good health.

This rearrangement joins TRBV7-9 to TRBJ2-3; the TCRdb call, TRBD1, lacks DNA for checking. The CDR3 loop spans 15 amino acids. Germline assignment: CDR1 SEHNR and CDR2 FQNEAQ (reference sequence). Here the CDR3 reads CASGNRGLGTDTQYF.

The V gene is TRBV27, the J gene TRBJ1-2; lacking DNA, the TRBD1 call made by TCRdb goes unchecked. The CDR3 runs to 17 residues. CDR1 and CDR2 from the germline V gene are MNHEY and SMNVEV (reference sequence). CDR3 region: CASSLSAGTGGLYGYTF.

The chain joins TRBV5-1 to TRBJ2-7; the D call from TCRdb, TRBD2, cannot be confirmed without DNA. This CDR3 contains 11 residues. Germline CDR1 reads SGHRS; CDR2 reads YFSETQ. Here the CDR3 reads CASSSGTKQYF.

The chain is built from TRBV2 and TRBJ2-7; TCRdb designates TRBD1, a call that cannot be tested without DNA. CDR1 and CDR2 (germline): SNHLY, FYNNEI. The CDR3 is made up of 16 amino acids. CDR3 sequence: CASKGTGGYPSYEQYF.

This sequence joins TRBV24-1 and TRBJ2-7; the TCRdb D gene call, TRBD1, has no DNA to confirm it. Per germline, CDR1 KGHDR and CDR2 SFDVKD. The CDR3 spans 17 residues. CDR3 region: CATSDLQGQGPSYEQYF.

The J gene is TRBJ2-3, the V gene TRBV9; the TCRdb call, TRBD1, lacks DNA for checking. The CDR3 contains 16 residues. The germline V gene has CDR1 SGDLS and CDR2 YYNGEE. The CDR3 here is CASSVVGGGPTDTQYF.

The chain joins TRBV6-1 to TRBJ1-1. CDR3 size: 13 residues. Germline lookup yields CDR1 MNHNS and CDR2 SASEGT. This chain's CDR3 is CASSETENTEAFF.

J is TRBJ2-3 and V is TRBV12-3 or TRBV12-4. The CDR3 runs 14 residues. CDR3 protein: CASATAGSTDTQYF.

The V call is TRBV3-1, the J call TRBJ2-3; TCRdb selects TRBD2, and the lack of DNA leaves this call unchecked. The CDR3 loop spans 15 amino acids. CDR1 is LGHDT, CDR2 YNNKEL, per germline (reference sequence). This chain's CDR3 is CASSQGLADTDTQYF.

The J gene is TRBJ1-5, the V gene TRBV7-9. This CDR3 has 11 residues. Germline-derived CDR1 and CDR2 are SEHNR and FQNEAQ (reference sequence). This CDR3 is CASGLDQPQHF.

This chain uses TRBV10-3 with TRBJ2-7; the D gene TCRdb calls, TRBD2, cannot be checked with no DNA. The CDR3 runs to 16 residues. In germline, CDR1 is ENHRY, CDR2 SYGVKD. CDR3 residues: CAISESSAGGVSEQYF.

J is TRBJ2-5 and V is TRBV2; TCRdb returns TRBD2, unconfirmable since there is no DNA. The CDR3 totals 14 residues. Per germline, CDR1 SNHLY and CDR2 FYNNEI. CDR3 amino acids: CASRPMTSRETQYF. Supplemented by reference TRBV2 and TRBJ2-5, the full variable domain reads EPEVTQTPSHQVTQMGQEVILRCVPISNHLYFYWYRQILGQKVEFLVSFYNNEISEKSEIFDDQFSVERPDGSNFTLKIRSTKLEDSAMYFCASRPMTSRETQYFGPGTRLLVL.

The chain employs TRBV7-8 and TRBJ2-7. Germline loops: CDR1 SGHVS, CDR2 FQNEAQ. This CDR3 is 13 amino acids long. CDR3 residues: CASSVGRVYEQYF. Together with reference TRBV7-8 and TRBJ2-7, the CDR3 gives the full variable domain: GAGVSQSPRYKVAKRGQDVALRCDPISGHVSLFWYQQALGQGPEFLTYFQNEAQLDKSGLPSDRFFAERPEGSVSTLKIQRTQQEDSAVYLCASSVGRVYEQYFGPGTRLTVT.

CDR3 residues: CASSAHNSYNEQFF. The V call is TRBV13, the J call TRBJ2-1. From germline, CDR1 is PRHDT and CDR2 FYEKMQ (reference sequence). The CDR3 loop spans 14 amino acids.

The genes are TRBV7-9 and TRBJ2-2. The germline gives CDR1 SEHNR, CDR2 FQNEAQ (reference sequence). The length of the CDR3 is 14 residues. CDR3 loop: CASSVNGDTGELFF.

The chain links TRBV12-5 to TRBJ1-5. This CDR3 contains 14 residues. Germline loops: CDR1 LGHNT, CDR2 FRNRAP. CDR3 loop: CASGLQGSNQPQHF.

The rearrangement joins TRBV6-5 to TRBJ2-7; lacking DNA, the TRBD1 call made by TCRdb goes unchecked. Germline V gene sequence: CDR1 MNHEY, CDR2 SVGAGI. This CDR3 region has 16 residues. The CDR3 sequence is CASSYSQGTFSYEQYF.

The chain uses TRBV6-1 and TRBJ1-5; no DNA is available, so the TRBD1 call from TCRdb remains unchecked. The CDR3 contains 14 residues. CDR1 is MNHNS and CDR2 is SASEGT in the germline V gene. CDR3 in amino acids: CASISPGEYQPQHF.

The rearrangement uses TRBV30 and TRBJ1-1; TCRdb calls TRBD1, which cannot be checked without DNA. This CDR3 spans 15 amino acids. Germline values: CDR1 GTSNPN, CDR2 SVGIG (reference sequence). The CDR3 sequence: CAWSAPVGGYTEAFF.

The rearrangement links TRBV2 to TRBJ2-7. The germline V gene encodes CDR1 SNHLY and CDR2 FYNNEI. The CDR3 runs to 14 residues. CDR3 amino acids: CASSGVDRSYEQYF.

The chain links TRBV7-2 to TRBJ2-2; the D gene TCRdb calls, TRBD2, cannot be checked with no DNA. Per the germline V gene, CDR1 is SGHTA and CDR2 is FQGNSA. This CDR3 is 17 amino acids long. The CDR3 region is CASSFPLAGGDTGELFF.

J is TRBJ1-2 and V is TRBV5-1; the TCRdb D gene call, TRBD1, has no DNA to confirm it. The germline V gene encodes CDR1 SGHRS and CDR2 YFSETQ. This CDR3 contains 17 residues. The CDR3 spells CASSSDRGGLRSYGYTF.

The chain has TRBV6-2 or TRBV6-3 and TRBJ2-3. Germline loops: CDR1 MNHEY, CDR2 SVGEGT. The CDR3 is 14 residues long. CDR3: CASSYGTSTYTQYF.

The chain recombines TRBV5-6 with TRBJ2-5; the TCRdb D gene call, TRBD2, has no DNA to confirm it. CDR1 SGHDT and CDR2 YYEEEE come from the germline V gene. This CDR3 region has 18 residues. This chain's CDR3 is CASSAFYGLAGGQETQYF.

The rearrangement uses TRBV7-9 and TRBJ2-3; TCRdb's D call, TRBD1, is unchecked because there is no DNA. This CDR3 comprises 15 residues. Germline loops: CDR1 SEHNR, CDR2 FQNEAQ (reference sequence). Here the CDR3 reads CASSRQDRAADTQYF. Using reference TRBV7-9 and TRBJ2-3 for the parts outside the CDR3, the full variable domain is DTGVSQNPRHKITKRGQNVTFRCDPISEHNRLYWYRQTLGQGPEFLTYFQNEAQLEKSRLLSDRFSAERPKGSFSTLEIQRTEQGDSAMYLCASSRQDRAADTQYFGPGTRLTVL.

This chain connects TRBV15 to TRBJ2-1; TCRdb's D gene call, TRBD1, goes unchecked for lack of DNA. CDR1 and CDR2 (germline): LNHNV, YYDKDF (reference sequence). The CDR3 covers 15 residues. The CDR3 here is CATSKDRVAYNEQFF.

The genes are TRBV12-3 or TRBV12-4 and TRBJ1-1; TCRdb names TRBD1, which stays unverified in the absence of DNA. The CDR3 covers 16 residues. The CDR3 is CASTQGKGDRGTEAFF.